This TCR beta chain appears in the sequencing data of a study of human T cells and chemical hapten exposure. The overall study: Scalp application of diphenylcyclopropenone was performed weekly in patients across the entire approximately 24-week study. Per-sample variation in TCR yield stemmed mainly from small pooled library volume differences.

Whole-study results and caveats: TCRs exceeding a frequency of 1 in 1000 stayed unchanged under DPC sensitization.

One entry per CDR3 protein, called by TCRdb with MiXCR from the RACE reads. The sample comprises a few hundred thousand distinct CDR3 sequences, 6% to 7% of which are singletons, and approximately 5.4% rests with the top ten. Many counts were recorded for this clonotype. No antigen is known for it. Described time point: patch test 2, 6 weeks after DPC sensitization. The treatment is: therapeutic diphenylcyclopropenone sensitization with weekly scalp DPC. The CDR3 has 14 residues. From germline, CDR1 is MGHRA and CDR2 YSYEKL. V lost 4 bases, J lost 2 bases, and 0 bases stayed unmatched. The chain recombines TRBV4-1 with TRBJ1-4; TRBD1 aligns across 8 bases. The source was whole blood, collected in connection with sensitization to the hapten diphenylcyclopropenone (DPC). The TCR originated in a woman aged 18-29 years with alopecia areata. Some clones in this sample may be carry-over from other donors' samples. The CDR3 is CASSRQGTNEKLFF. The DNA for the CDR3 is TGCGCCAGCAGCCGACAGGGGACTAATGAAAAACTGTTTTTT.